This T cell receptor (beta chain) was observed in a study of blood T cells in healthy people across ages. With regard to this clonotype: Its antigen is unknown. At one end the junction does not follow the germline gene, possibly because of a read error.

Per the germline V gene, CDR1 is MNHNS and CDR2 is SASEGT. The CDR3 loop spans 13 amino acids. A J-beta primer mix and a sample-barcoded 5' primer were used in a second PCR of roughly 6 to 12 cycles. Researchers report that a template-switch adaptor with 12 random nucleotides tagged each cDNA molecule. A single record per CDR3 protein comes from TCRdb applying MiXCR to the 5' RACE reads. Here the sample spans roughly 1.4 million distinct CDR3 sequences, approximately 60% being singletons. Findings and limits, study-wide: A conclusive naive versus antigen-experienced comparison was prevented by the unsorted PBMCs.

The chain links TRBV6-1 to TRBJ2-7; D is unresolved. The sequence came from a man aged 18 to 29 in good health. Sequencing was done on a sample of blood. The CDR3 protein is CATLIANLYEQYF. Written as DNA, the CDR3 is TGTGCCACCCTAATCGCCAACCTCTACGAACAGTACTTC.